This TCR beta chain was captured by sequencing in a study of post-analysis software for immune sequencing data. The library was made from cDNA and included unique molecular identifiers. TCRdb reprocessed the PCR reads with MiXCR, giving one entry per CDR3 protein. The sample has some 690,000 distinct CDR3 sequences, 55% to 60% seen once. Sample: blood. This clonotype was sampled from a girl under 10 years old with multiple sclerosis.

The CDR3 is CSAPGQATDTQYF. CDR3 coding DNA: TGCAGTGCCCCGGGACAGGCAACAGATACGCAGTATTTT. This chain joins TRBV20-1 and TRBJ2-3; TRBD1 agrees at 8 bases. J gave up 3 bases and V 6 bases, and 5 bases lay outside the gene matches. Germline CDR1 reads DFQATT; CDR2 reads SNEGSKA (reference sequence). The CDR3 has 13 residues.